The text below deals with one TCR beta chain. Its antigen is unidentified. Germline V CDR1 and CDR2: SEHNR, FQNEAQ (reference sequence). The germline V and J ends were trimmed by 5 bases and 1 base, with 2 bases remaining between them. The CDR3 extends over 11 amino acids. The data were obtained in a study of T cells after yellow fever vaccination. Study-wide results and caveats: Although most clonotypes did not, a small share appeared in both CD4 and CD8 compartments. Boosting was followed by the reappearance of most primary-vaccination clones (approximately 95% CD4, around 86% CD8).

The 5'RACE template-switching step produced TCR cDNA and added a universal primer site and UMIs. TCRdb reprocessed the 5' RACE reads with MiXCR, giving one entry per CDR3 protein. The sample lists 610,000 or so distinct CDR3 sequences, about 12% occurring once. The input for sequencing was PBMCs, taken on the day of the yellow fever booster vaccination. The V call is TRBV7-9, the J call TRBJ1-1; no firm D call. The receptor was derived from a man aged 25-45 years who received the YFV17D yellow fever vaccine. CDR3 nucleotides: TGTGCCAGCAGCCGGAACACTGAAGCTTTCTTT. Translating it yields CASSRNTEAFF.